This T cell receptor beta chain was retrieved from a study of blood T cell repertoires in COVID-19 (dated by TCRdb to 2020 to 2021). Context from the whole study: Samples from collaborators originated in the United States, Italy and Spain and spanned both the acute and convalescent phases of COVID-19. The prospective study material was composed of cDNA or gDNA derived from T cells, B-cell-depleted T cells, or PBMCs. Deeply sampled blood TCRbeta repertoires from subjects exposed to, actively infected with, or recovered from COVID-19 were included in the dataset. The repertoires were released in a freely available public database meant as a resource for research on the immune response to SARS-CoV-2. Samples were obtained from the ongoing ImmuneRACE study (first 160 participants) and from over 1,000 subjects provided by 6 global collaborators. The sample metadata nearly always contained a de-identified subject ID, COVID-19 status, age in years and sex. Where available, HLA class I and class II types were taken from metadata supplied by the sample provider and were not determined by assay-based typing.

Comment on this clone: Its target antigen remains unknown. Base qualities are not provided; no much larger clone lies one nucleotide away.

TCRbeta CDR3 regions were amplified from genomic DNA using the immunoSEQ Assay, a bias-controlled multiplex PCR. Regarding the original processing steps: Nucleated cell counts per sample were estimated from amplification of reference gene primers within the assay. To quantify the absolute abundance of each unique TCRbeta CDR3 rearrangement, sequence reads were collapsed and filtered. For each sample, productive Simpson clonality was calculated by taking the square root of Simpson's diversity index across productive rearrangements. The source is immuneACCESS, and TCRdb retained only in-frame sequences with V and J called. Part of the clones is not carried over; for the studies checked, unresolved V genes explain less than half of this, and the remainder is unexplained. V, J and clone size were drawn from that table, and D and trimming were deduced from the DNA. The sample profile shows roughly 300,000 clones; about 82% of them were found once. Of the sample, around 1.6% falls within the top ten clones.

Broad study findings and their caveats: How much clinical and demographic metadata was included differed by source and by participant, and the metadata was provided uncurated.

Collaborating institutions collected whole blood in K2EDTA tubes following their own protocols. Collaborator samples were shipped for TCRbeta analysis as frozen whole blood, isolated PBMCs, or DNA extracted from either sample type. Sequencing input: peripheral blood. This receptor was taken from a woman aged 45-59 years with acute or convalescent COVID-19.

Here is the DNA: TGTGCCAGCAGTTCCCGCGGGGACTCTCAGTTCAATGAGCAGTTCTTC. It is translated as CASSSRGDSQFNEQFF. This chain joins TRBV28 to TRBJ2-1; D gene: possibly TRBD2, on 6 matching bases. Trimming takes 4 bases from V and 6 bases from J, and the germline ends sit 19 bases apart. The germline V gene supplies CDR1 MDHEN and CDR2 SYDVKM. From cysteine to phenylalanine, the CDR3 is 16 amino acids long. The kept DNA is CDR3 alone, 48 bases in frame from the first base. The CDR3, completed at both ends by the reference TRBV28 and TRBJ2-1 genes, gives the full variable domain DVKVTQSSRYLVKRTGEKVFLECVQDMDHENMFWYRQDPGLGLRLIYFSYDVKMKEKGDIPEGYSVSREKKERFSLILESASTNQTSMYLCASSSRGDSQFNEQFFGPGTRLTVL.